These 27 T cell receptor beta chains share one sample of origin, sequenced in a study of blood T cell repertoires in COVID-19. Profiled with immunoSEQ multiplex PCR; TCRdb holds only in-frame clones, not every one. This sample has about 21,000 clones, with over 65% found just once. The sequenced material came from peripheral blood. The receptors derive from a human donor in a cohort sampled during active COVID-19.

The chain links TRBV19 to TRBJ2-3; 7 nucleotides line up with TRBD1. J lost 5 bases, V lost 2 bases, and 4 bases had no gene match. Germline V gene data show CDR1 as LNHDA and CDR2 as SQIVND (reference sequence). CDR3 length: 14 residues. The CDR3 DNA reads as TGTGCCAGTAGTATAACGAGGGGGCAAGATACGCAGTATTTT. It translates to CASSITRGQDTQYF.

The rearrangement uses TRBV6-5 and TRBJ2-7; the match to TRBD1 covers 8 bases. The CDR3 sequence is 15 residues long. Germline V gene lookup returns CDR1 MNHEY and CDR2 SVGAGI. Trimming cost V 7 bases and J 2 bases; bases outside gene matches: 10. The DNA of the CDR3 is TGTGCCAGCACCTACCTAGAGACAGGGGCCTACGAGCAGTACTTC. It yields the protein CASTYLETGAYEQYF.

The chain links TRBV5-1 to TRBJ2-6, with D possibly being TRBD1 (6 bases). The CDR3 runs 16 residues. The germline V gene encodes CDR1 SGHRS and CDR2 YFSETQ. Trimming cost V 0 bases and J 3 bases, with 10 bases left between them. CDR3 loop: CASSLVAGVGANVLTF. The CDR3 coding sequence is TGCGCCAGCAGCTTGGTGGCAGGGGTTGGGGCCAACGTCCTGACTTTC.

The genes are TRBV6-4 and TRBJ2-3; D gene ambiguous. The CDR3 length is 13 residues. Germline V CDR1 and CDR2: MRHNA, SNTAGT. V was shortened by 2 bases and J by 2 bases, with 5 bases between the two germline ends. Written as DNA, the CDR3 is TGTGCCAGCAGTGACACAGACACAGATACGCAGTATTTT. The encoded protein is CASSDTDTDTQYF.

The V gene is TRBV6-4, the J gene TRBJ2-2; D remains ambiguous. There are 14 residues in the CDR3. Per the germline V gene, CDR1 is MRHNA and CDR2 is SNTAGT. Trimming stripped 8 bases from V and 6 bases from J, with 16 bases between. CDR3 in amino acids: CASGSSGEAGELFF. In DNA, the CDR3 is TGTGCCAGCGGGTCGTCGGGTGAGGCCGGGGAGCTGTTTTTT.

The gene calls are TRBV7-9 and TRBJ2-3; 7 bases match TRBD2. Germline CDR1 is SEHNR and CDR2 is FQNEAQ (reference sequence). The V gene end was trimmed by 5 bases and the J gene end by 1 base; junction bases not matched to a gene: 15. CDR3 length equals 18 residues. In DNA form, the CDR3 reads TGTGCCAGCAGCACTCGATCCGGGACTCTAGCGGGCACAGATACGCAGTATTTT. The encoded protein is CASSTRSGTLAGTDTQYF.

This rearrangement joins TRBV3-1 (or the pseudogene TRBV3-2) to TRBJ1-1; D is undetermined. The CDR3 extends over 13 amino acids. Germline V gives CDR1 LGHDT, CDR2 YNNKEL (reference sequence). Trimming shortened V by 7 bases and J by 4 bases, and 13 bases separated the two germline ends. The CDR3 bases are TGTGCCAGCACCCACCTCTCGAGCACTGAAGCTTTCTTT. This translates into CASTHLSSTEAFF.

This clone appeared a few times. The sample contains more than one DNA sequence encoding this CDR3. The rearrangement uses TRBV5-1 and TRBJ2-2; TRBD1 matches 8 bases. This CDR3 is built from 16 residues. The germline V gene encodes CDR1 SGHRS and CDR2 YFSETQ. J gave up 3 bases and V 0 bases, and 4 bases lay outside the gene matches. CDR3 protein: CASSLVQGADTGELFF. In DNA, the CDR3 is TGCGCCAGCAGCTTGGTCCAGGGGGCCGACACCGGGGAGCTGTTTTTT.

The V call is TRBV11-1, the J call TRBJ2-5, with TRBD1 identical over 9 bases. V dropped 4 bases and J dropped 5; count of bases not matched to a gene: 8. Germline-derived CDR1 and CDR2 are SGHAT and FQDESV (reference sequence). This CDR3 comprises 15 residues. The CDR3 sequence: CASSSGRGTGETQYF. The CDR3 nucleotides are TGTGCCAGCAGCTCGGGAAGGGGGACAGGGGAGACCCAGTACTTC.

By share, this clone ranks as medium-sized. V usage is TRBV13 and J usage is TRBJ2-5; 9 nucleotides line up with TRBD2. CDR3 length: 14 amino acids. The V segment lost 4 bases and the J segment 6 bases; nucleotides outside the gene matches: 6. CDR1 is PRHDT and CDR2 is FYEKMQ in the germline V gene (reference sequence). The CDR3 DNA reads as TGTGCCAGCAGCTCAGGGACTAGCAGGCAGACCCAGTACTTC. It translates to CASSSGTSRQTQYF.

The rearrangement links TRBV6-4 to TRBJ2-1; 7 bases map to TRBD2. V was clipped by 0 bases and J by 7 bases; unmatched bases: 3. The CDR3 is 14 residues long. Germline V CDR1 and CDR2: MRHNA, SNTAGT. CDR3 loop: CASSDSTAGNEQFF. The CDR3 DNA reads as TGTGCCAGCAGTGACTCAACAGCGGGGAATGAGCAGTTCTTC.

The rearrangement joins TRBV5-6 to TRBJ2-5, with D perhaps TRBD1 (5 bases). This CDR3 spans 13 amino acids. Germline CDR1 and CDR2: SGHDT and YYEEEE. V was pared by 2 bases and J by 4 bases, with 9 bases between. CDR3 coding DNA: TGTGCCAGCAGCTTAAGGGGCGGAGAGACCCAGTACTTC. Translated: CASSLRGGETQYF.

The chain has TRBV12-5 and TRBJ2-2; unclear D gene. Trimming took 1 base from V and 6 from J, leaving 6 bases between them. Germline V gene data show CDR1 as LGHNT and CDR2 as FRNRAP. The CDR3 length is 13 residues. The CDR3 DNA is TGTGCTAGTGGTTTGGATGGAGCCGGGGAGCTGTTTTTT. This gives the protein CASGLDGAGELFF. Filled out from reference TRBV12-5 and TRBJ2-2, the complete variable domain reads DARVTQTPRHKVTEMGQEVTMRCQPILGHNTVFWYRQTMMQGLELLAYFRNRAPLDDSGMPKDRFSAEMPDATLATLKIQPSEPRDSAVYFCASGLDGAGELFFGEGSRLTVL.

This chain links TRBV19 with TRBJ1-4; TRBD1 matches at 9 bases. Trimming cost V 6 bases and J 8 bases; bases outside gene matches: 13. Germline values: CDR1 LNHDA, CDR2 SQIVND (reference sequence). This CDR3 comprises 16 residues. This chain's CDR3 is CASSSGTGMSREKLFF. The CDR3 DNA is TGTGCCAGTAGCAGTGGGACAGGGATGTCTCGCGAAAAACTGTTTTTT.

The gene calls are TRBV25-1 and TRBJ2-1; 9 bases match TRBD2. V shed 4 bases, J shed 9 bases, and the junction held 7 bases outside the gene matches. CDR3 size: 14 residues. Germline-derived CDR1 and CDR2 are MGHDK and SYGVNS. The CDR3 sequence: CASSGAGGVFEQFF. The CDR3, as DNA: TGTGCCAGCAGTGGTGCGGGAGGGGTGTTTGAGCAGTTCTTC.

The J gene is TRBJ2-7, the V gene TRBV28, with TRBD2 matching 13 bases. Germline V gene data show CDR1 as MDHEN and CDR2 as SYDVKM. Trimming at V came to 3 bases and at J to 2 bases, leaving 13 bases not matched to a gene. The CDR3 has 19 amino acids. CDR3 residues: CASSLFITPGLAGTYEQYF. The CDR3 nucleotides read TGTGCCAGCAGTTTGTTCATTACTCCGGGACTAGCGGGAACCTACGAGCAGTACTTC. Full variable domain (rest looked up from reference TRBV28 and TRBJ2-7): DVKVTQSSRYLVKRTGEKVFLECVQDMDHENMFWYRQDPGLGLRLIYFSYDVKMKEKGDIPEGYSVSREKKERFSLILESASTNQTSMYLCASSLFITPGLAGTYEQYFGPGTRLTVT.

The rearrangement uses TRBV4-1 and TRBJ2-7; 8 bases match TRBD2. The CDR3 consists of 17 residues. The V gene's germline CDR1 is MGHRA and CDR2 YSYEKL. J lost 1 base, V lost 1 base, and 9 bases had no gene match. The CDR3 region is CASSQVFSGSESYEQYF. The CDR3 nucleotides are TGCGCCAGCAGCCAAGTGTTCAGCGGGAGCGAATCCTACGAGCAGTACTTC.

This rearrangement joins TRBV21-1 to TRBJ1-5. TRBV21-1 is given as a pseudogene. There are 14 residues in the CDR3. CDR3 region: CASSKGRGSQPQHF. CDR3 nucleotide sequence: TGTGCCAGCAGCAAAGGACGGGGGAGTCAGCCCCAGCATTTT.

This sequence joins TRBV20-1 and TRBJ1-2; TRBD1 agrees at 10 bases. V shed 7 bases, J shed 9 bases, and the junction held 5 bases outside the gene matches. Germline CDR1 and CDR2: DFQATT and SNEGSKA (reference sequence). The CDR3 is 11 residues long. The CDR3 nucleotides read TGCAGTGTACCGGGACAGGGGAGCTACACCTTC. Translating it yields CSVPGQGSYTF.

DNA for the CDR3: TGTGCCAGCAGCACCAGGACTAGCGGGTCGAACACCGGGGAGCTGTTTTTT. It is translated as CASSTRTSGSNTGELFF. The chain recombines TRBV11-3 with TRBJ2-2; 11 bases fit TRBD2. The CDR3 is made up of 17 amino acids. With V trimmed by 5 bases and J by 0 bases, 5 bases remained unmatched. CDR1 SGHNT and CDR2 YENEEA come from the germline V gene. Together with reference TRBV11-3 and TRBJ2-2, the CDR3 gives the full variable domain: EAGVVQSPRYKIIEKKQPVAFWCNPISGHNTLYWYLQNLGQGPELLIRYENEEAVDDSQLPKDRFSAERLKGVDSTLKIQPAELGDSAVYLCASSTRTSGSNTGELFFGEGSRLTVL.

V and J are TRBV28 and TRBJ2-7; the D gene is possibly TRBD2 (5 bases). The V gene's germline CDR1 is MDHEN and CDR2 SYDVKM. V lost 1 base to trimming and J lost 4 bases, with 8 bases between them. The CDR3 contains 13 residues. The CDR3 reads CASSLSRRYEQYF. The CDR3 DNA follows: TGTGCCAGCAGTTTATCTCGGAGGTACGAGCAGTACTTC.

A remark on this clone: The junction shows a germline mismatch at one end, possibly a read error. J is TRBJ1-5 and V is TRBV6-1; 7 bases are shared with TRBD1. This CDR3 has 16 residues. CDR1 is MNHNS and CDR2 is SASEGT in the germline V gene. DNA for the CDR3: TGTGCCAGCACTGAAAGTGAAGGGGGCGGCAATCAGCCCCAGCATTTT. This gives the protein CASTESEGGGNQPQHF.

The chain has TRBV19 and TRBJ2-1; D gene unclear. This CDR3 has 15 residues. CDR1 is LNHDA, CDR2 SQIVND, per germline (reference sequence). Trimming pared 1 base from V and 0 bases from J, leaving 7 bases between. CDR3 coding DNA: TGTGCCAGTAGTATAGTTGGCCACTCCTACAATGAGCAGTTCTTC. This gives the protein CASSIVGHSYNEQFF.

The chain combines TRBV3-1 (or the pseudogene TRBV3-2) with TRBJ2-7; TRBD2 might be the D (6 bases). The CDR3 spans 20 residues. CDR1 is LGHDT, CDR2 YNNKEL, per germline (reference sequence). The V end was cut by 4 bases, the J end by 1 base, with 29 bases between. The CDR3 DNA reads TGTGCCAGCAGCCCAACACCTTTACGGGCTTTCGCGGGGTCGTCCTACGAGCAGTACTTC. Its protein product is CASSPTPLRAFAGSSYEQYF.

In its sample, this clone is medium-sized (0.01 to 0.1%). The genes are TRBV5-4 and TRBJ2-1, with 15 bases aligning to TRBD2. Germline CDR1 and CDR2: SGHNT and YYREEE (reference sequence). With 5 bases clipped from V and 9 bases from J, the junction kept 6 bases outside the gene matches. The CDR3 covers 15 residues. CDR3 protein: CASSLAGLAGGEQFF. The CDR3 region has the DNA TGTGCCAGCAGTCTTGCGGGACTAGCGGGAGGTGAGCAGTTCTTC.

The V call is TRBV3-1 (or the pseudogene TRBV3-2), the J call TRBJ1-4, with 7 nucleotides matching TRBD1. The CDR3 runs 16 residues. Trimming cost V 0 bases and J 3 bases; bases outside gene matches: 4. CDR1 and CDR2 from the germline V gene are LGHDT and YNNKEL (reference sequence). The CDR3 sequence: CASSQERGQSNEKLFF. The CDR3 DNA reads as TGTGCCAGCAGCCAAGAAAGGGGACAGTCTAATGAAAAACTGTTTTTT.

In DNA form, the CDR3 reads TGTGCCAGCAGTACGGGCGGGTTTTCCTATGGCTACACCTTC. Encoded protein: CASSTGGFSYGYTF. The rearrangement uses TRBV28 and TRBJ1-2, with D hard to call. CDR3 length equals 14 residues. Trimming took 5 bases from V and 4 from J, leaving 14 bases between them. Germline CDR1 is MDHEN and CDR2 is SYDVKM.